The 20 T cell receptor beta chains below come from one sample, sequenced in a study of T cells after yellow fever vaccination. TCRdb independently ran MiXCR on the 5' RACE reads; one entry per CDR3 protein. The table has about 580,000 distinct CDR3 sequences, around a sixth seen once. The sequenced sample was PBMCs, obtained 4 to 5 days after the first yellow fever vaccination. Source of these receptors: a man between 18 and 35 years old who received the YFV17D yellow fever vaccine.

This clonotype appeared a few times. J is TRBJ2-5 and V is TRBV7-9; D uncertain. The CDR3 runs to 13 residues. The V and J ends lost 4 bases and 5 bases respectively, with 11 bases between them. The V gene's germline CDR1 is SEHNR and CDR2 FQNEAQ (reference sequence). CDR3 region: CASSYGTGETQYF. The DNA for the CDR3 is TGTGCCAGCAGCTACGGCACTGGGGAGACCCAGTACTTC. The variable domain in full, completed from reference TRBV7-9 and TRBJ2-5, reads DTGVSQNPRHKITKRGQNVTFRCDPISEHNRLYWYRQTLGQGPEFLTYFQNEAQLEKSRLLSDRFSAERPKGSFSTLEIQRTEQGDSAMYLCASSYGTGETQYFGPGTRLLVL.

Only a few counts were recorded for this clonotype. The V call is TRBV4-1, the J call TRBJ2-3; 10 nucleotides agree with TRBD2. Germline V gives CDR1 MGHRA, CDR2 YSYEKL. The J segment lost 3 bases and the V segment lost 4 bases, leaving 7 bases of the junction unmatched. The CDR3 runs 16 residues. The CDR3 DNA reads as TGCGCCAGCAGCCCGACCAGCGGGGGGGAGACAGATACGCAGTATTTT. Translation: CASSPTSGGETDTQYF.

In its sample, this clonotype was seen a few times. CDR3 coding DNA: TGTGCCAGCAGCCAGGGAGGGATTGCTGAAGCTTTCTTT. Amino acid sequence: CASSQGGIAEAFF. The rearrangement links TRBV7-2 to TRBJ1-1; D might be TRBD1 (5 bases). V lost 5 bases and J lost 6, with 13 bases in between. This CDR3 contains 13 residues. The germline V gene has CDR1 SGHTA and CDR2 FQGNSA.

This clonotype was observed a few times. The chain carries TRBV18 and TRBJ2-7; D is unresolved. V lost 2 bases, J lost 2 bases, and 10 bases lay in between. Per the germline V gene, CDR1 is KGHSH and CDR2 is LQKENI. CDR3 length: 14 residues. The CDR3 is CASSPRYTTYEQYV. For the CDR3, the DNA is TGTGCCAGCTCACCAAGGTACACGACCTACGAGCAGTACGTC.

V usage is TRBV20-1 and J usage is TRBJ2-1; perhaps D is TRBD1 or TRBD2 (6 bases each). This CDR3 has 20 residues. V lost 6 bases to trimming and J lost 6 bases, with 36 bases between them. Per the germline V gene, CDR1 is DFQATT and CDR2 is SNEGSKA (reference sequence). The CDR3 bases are TGCAGTGCAAGACCTGTACAGGGAAAGGGAAATTTAGCGGCCACCAATGAGCAGTTCTTC. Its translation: CSARPVQGKGNLAATNEQFF.

CDR3 region: CSASSPRDRESSEQFF. The DNA of the CDR3 is TGCAGTGCTAGCTCCCCGAGGGACAGGGAGTCTAGTGAGCAGTTCTTC. The rearrangement links TRBV20-1 to TRBJ2-1; the match to TRBD1 covers 9 bases. V dropped 3 bases and J dropped 9; count of bases not matched to a gene: 15. The CDR3 is 16 amino acids. From germline, CDR1 is DFQATT and CDR2 SNEGSKA (reference sequence).

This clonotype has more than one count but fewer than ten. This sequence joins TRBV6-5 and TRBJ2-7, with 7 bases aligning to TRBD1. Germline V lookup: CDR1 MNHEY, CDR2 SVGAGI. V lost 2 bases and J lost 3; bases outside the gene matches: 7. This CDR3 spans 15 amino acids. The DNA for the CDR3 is TGTGCCAGCAGTTACCTTAGGGGACAGCGCTACGAGCAGTACTTC. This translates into CASSYLRGQRYEQYF.

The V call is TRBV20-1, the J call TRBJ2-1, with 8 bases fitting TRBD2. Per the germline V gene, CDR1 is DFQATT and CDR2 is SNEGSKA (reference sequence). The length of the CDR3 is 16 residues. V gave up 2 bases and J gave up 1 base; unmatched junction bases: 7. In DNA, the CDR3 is TGCAGTGCTAGACCACGGGGGGGACTATCCTACAATGAGCAGTTCTTC. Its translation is CSARPRGGLSYNEQFF.

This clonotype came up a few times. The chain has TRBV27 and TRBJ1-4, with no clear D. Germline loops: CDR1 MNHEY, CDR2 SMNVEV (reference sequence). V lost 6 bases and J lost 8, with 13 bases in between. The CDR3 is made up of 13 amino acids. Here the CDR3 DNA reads TGTGCCAGCAGCTGGCGCGGAGTAGAAAAACTGTTTTTT. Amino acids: CASSWRGVEKLFF.

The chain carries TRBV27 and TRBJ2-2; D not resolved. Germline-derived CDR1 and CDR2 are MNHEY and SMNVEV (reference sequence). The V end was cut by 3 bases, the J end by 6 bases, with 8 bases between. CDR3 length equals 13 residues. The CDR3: CASSLLISGELFF. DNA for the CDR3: TGTGCCAGCAGTTTGTTGATTTCCGGGGAGCTGTTTTTT.

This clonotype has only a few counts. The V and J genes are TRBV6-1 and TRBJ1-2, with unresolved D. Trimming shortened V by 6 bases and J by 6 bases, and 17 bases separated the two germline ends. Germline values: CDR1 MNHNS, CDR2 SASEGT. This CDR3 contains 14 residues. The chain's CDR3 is CASSSRTDPHGYTF. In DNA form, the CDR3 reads TGTGCCAGCAGCAGCCGGACCGACCCTCATGGCTACACCTTC.

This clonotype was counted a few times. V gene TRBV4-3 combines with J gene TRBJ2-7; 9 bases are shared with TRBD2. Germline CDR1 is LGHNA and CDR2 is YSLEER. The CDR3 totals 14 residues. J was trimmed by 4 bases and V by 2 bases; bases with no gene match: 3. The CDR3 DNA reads TGCGCCAGCAGCCAAATAGCGGGGGAATACGAGCAGTACTTC. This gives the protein CASSQIAGEYEQYF.

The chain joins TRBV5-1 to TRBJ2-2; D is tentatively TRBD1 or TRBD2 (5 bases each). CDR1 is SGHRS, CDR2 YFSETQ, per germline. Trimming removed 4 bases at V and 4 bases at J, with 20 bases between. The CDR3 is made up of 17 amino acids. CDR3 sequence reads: CASSLSRSRGITGELFF. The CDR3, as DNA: TGCGCCAGCAGCCTTTCCCGTTCGAGGGGAATCACCGGGGAGCTGTTTTTT.

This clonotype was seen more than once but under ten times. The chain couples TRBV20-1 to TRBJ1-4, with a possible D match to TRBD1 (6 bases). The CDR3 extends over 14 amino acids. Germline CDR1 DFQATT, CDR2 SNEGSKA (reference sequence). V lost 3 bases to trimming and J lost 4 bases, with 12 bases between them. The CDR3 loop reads CSARWGAVNEKLFF. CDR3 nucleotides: TGCAGTGCTAGGTGGGGGGCTGTTAATGAAAAACTGTTTTTT.

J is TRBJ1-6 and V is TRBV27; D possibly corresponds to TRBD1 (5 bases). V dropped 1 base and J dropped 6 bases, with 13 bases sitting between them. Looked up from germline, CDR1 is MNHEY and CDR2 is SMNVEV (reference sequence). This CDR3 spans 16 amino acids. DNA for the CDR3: TGTGCCAGCAGTTTATATAGTGCAGGGCCTAATTCACCCCTCCACTTT. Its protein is CASSLYSAGPNSPLHF.

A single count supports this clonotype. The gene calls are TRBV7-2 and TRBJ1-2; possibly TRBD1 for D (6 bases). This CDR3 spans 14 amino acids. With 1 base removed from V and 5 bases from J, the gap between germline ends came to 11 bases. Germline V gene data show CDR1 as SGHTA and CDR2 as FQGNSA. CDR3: CASSLVGGGYGYTF. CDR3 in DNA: TGTGCCAGCAGCTTAGTAGGGGGGGGTTATGGCTACACCTTC.

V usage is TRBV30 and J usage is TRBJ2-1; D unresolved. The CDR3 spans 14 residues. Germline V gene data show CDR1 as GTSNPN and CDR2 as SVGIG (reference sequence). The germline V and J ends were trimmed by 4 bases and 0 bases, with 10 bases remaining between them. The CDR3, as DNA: TGTGCCTGGAATGAGGTGAGCTCCTACAATGAGCAGTTCTTC. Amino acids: CAWNEVSSYNEQFF.

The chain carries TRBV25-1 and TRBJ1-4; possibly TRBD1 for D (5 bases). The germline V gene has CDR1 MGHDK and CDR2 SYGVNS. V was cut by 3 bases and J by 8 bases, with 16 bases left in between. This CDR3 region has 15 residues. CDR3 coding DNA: TGTGCCAGCAGTGAGTCTCGCATCGGGGGGGAAAAACTGTTTTTT. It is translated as CASSESRIGGEKLFF.

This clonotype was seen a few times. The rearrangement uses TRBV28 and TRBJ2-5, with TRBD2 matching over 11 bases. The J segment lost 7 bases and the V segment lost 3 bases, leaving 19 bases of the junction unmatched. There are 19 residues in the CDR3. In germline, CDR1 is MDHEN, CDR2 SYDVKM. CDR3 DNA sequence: TGTGCCAGCAGTTTTCAGGGTTCCGGGGGACTAGCGGCACAGGGGACCCAGTACTTC. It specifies CASSFQGSGGLAAQGTQYF.

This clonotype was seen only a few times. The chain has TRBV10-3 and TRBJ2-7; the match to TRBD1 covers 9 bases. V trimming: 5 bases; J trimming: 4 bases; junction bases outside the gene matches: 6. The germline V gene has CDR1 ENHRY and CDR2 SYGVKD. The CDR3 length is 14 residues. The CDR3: CAISNRGLNYEQYF. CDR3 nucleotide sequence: TGTGCCATCAGTAACAGGGGGCTTAATTACGAGCAGTACTTC.